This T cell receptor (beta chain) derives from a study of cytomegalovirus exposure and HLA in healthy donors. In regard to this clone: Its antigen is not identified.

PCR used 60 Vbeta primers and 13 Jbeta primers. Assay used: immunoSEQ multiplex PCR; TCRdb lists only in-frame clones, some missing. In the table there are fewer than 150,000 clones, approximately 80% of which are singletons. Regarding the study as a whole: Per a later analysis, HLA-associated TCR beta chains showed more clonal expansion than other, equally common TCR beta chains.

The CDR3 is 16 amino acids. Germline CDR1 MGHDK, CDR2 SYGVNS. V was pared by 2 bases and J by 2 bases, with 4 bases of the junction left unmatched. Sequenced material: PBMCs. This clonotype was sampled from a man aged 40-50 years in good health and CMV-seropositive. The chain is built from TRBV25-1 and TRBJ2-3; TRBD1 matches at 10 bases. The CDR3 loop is CASSEAGTGATDTQYF. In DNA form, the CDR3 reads TGTGCCAGCAGTGAAGCCGGGACAGGGGCCACAGATACGCAGTATTTT. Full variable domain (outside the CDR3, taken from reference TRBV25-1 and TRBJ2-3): EADIYQTPRYLVIGTGKKITLECSQTMGHDKMYWYQQDPGMELHLIHYSYGVNSTEKGDLSSESTVSRIRTEHFPLTLESARPSHTSQYLCASSEAGTGATDTQYFGPGTRLTVL.